Listed below are T cell receptor beta chains from one sample, sequenced in a study of shared clonotypes between healthy human individuals. Some clones are missing from TCRdb's copy, which holds only in-frame ones; the method was immunoSEQ multiplex PCR. The sample consists of 600,000 to 800,000 clones, just under 75% of them appearing once. Sequencing was done on a sample of memory CD4+ T cells sorted from blood. These receptors originate from a woman under 40 in good health. CDR3s include the opening cysteine and the closing phenylalanine or tryptophan. Fields, in order: J gene, D gene, clone size, V gene, CDR3 protein, CDR3 DNA. The D gene is left open where the match is weak. The size field is filled for only some rows; it gives once, few, many or a size class.

>TRBJ2-6|TRBD1|.|TRBV14
CASSQEDGTGGISGANVLTF
TGTGCCAGCAGCCAAGAGGATGGGACAGGGGGTATCTCTGGGGCCAACGTCCTGACTTTC
>TRBJ2-2|.|.|TRBV7-9
CASSLELGTGELFF
TGTGCCAGCAGCTTAGAGTTGGGGACCGGGGAGCTGTTTTTT
>TRBJ1-1|.|.|TRBV16
CASSQQGPGAEAFF
TGTGCCAGCAGCCAACAGGGTCCGGGCGCTGAAGCTTTCTTT
>TRBJ1-1|.|.|TRBV6-5
CASSTLTGNTEAFF
TGTGCCAGCAGTACCCTGACGGGGAACACTGAAGCTTTCTTT
>TRBJ1-4|TRBD1|.|TRBV7-9
CASSPGQGNEKLFF
TGTGCCAGCAGCCCAGGACAGGGCAATGAAAAACTGTTTTTT
>TRBJ2-3|.|few|TRBV25-1
CASSESAGVADTQYF
TGTGCCAGCAGTGAATCTGCTGGTGTGGCAGATACGCAGTATTTT
>TRBJ2-7|.|.|TRBV6-5
CASSSGYPSYEQYF
TGTGCCAGCAGTTCCGGGTACCCCTCCTACGAGCAGTACTTC
>TRBJ1-2|.|.|TRBV28
CASSIDGDGYTF
TGTGCCAGCAGCATCGACGGCGATGGCTACACCTTC
>TRBJ1-5|TRBD1|.|TRBV28
CASRNPGTGGKPQHF
TGTGCCAGCAGAAACCCCGGGACAGGGGGCAAGCCCCAGCATTTT
>TRBJ2-7|TRBD1|once|TRBV29-1
CSVEDPRTGGYEQYF
TGCAGCGTTGAAGATCCGAGGACAGGGGGTTACGAGCAGTACTTC
>TRBJ1-5|.|.|TRBV5-8
CASSWGTTGNNQPQHF
TGTGCCAGCAGCTGGGGAACGACAGGAAACAATCAGCCCCAGCATTTT
>TRBJ2-7|TRBD2|few|TRBV4-1
CASSLQRTSGSHAYEQYF
TGCGCCAGCAGCCTTCAACGGACTAGCGGGAGCCATGCCTACGAGCAGTACTTC
>TRBJ1-5|.|.|TRBV19
CASSIFQDGQPQHF
TGTGCCAGTAGTATATTTCAGGATGGCCAGCCCCAGCATTTT
>TRBJ1-3|.|.|TRBV23-1
CASSRSGTSGNTIYF
TGCGCCAGCAGTCGGTCGGGTACGTCGGGAAACACCATATATTTT
>TRBJ2-1|TRBD2|.|TRBV7-8
CASSSRLAGLNEQFF
TGTGCCAGCAGCTCCCGACTAGCGGGGTTAAATGAGCAGTTCTTC
>TRBJ2-1|.|many|TRBV11-2
CASSLTRQSLSSANEQFF
TGTGCCAGCAGCTTAACCCGACAGTCCCTTAGCAGTGCCAATGAGCAGTTCTTC
>TRBJ2-1|.|.|TRBV4-1
CASSQPTRHNEQFF
TGCGCCAGCAGCCAACCGACTAGGCACAATGAGCAGTTCTTC
>TRBJ2-7|.|.|TRBV28
CASSPTTSEVYEQYF
TGTGCCAGCAGTCCCACTACTAGTGAGGTCTACGAGCAGTACTTC
>TRBJ1-4|.|.|TRBV5-6
CASSLGPVPGFEKLFF
TGTGCCAGCAGCTTGGGGCCGGTTCCGGGTTTTGAAAAACTGTTTTTT
>TRBJ2-5|.|.|TRBV15
CATSRDPGGQTETQYF
TGTGCCACCAGCAGAGATCCTGGAGGACAGACAGAGACCCAGTACTTC
>TRBJ2-1|TRBD2|.|TRBV7-9
CASSSHWTSGLINEQFF
TGTGCCAGCAGCTCACATTGGACTAGCGGGTTGATCAATGAGCAGTTCTTC
>TRBJ1-5|.|few|TRBV19
CASSIQDQPQHF
TGTGCCAGTAGTATACAGGATCAGCCCCAGCATTTT
>TRBJ2-3|TRBD1|.|TRBV6-1
CASSTGQGIADTQYF
TGTGCCAGCAGTACCGGACAGGGGATTGCAGATACGCAGTATTTT
>TRBJ1-1|.|.|TRBV5-1
CASSAKTGLSGAFF
TGCGCCAGCAGCGCTAAGACAGGTCTGTCCGGAGCTTTCTTT
>TRBJ2-1|.|few|TRBV28
CASCRGGASQYNEQFF
TGTGCCAGCTGTCGTGGGGGGGCATCCCAATACAATGAGCAGTTCTTC
>TRBJ2-1|.|many|TRBV12-5
CASGPGEASYNEQFF
TGTGCTAGTGGCCCTGGGGAGGCCTCCTACAATGAGCAGTTCTTC
>TRBJ1-2|.|.|TRBV28
CASSFGADTSGYTF
TGTGCCAGCAGTTTCGGAGCCGATACTTCTGGCTACACCTTC
>TRBJ1-2|.|.|TRBV6-1
CASSEATYGYTF
TGTGCCAGCAGTGAAGCGACCTATGGCTACACCTTC
>TRBJ1-1|TRBD1|.|TRBV6-5
CASSYHDRGLGTEAFF
TGTGCCAGCAGTTACCATGACAGGGGGCTCGGCACTGAAGCTTTCTTT
>TRBJ1-5|.|.|TRBV6-1
CASSQGLPNQPQHF
TGTGCCAGCAGCCAGGGACTCCCGAATCAGCCCCAGCATTTT
>TRBJ2-6|.|many|TRBV27
CASSSGSMGESSGANVLTF
TGTGCCAGCAGTTCGGGGAGCATGGGTGAGAGCTCTGGGGCCAACGTCCTGACTTTC
>TRBJ2-7|.|.|TRBV5-1
CASSDSYEQYF
TGCGCCAGCAGCGACTCATACGAGCAGTACTTC
>TRBJ1-1|.|once|TRBV6-5
CASSATGLMNTEAFF
TGTGCCAGCAGCGCTACAGGGCTGATGAACACTGAAGCTTTCTTT
>TRBJ2-3|TRBD1|.|TRBV27
CASSSYRGRDTDTQYF
TGTGCCAGCAGTTCCTACAGGGGCCGAGACACAGATACGCAGTATTTT
>TRBJ1-2|.|.|TRBV4-1
CASSQAGWRAGDRGYTF
TGCGCCAGCAGCCAAGCTGGCTGGAGGGCCGGGGACCGTGGCTACACCTTC